This passage covers 17 T cell receptor beta chains from one sample sequenced in a study of blood T cells in healthy people across ages. With a J-beta primer mix and a sample-barcoded 5' primer, a second PCR ran about 6 to 11 cycles. TCRdb called the 5' RACE reads again in MiXCR, with one record for every CDR3 protein. The top ten clones hold approximately 3.7% of a sample with roughly 800,000 distinct CDR3 sequences, 20% to 30% of them seen once. Separately, the same data were catalogued under a study of T cells of mothers and their children.

Sequenced material: blood. Receptors originate from a boy aged 5-17 years in good health.

The chain is built from TRBV11-2 and TRBJ2-5; 12 bases are shared with TRBD2. The end of the DNA is better explained by TRBJ2-1, so the J call may be wrong. CDR1 and CDR2 from the germline V gene are SGHAT and FQNNGV. The CDR3 totals 16 residues. The CDR3, as DNA: TGTGCCAGCAGGAGACTAGCGGGAGATCTGGCAAATGAGCAGTTCTTC. Its protein product is CASRRLAGDLANEQFF.

This clonotype has more than one count but fewer than ten. The chain uses TRBV29-1 and TRBJ2-3; TRBD1 might be the D (6 bases). CDR3 length: 16 amino acids. V gave up 1 base and J gave up 2 bases, with 16 bases separating them. Germline assignment: CDR1 SQVTM and CDR2 ANQGSEA. As DNA, the CDR3 is TGCAGCGTTGAAGGTCCCCAGGGGAAAGACACAGATACGCAGTATTTT. Its protein is CSVEGPQGKDTDTQYF.

The V gene is TRBV3-1, the J gene TRBJ2-7; TRBD1 is a possible D gene (6 bases). Per the germline V gene, CDR1 is LGHDT and CDR2 is YNNKEL (reference sequence). Trimming left V 1 base short and J 5 bases short, with 12 bases between. This CDR3 comprises 14 residues. The CDR3 DNA reads TGTGCCAGCAGCCAAGTAACAGGGAGACACGAGCAGTACTTC. It translates to CASSQVTGRHEQYF.

In the case of this clonotype: At one end the junction does not follow the germline gene, possibly because of a read error. The V and J genes are TRBV20-1 and TRBJ2-7; 10 bases agree with TRBD2. In germline, CDR1 is DFQATT, CDR2 SNEGSKA (reference sequence). The CDR3 covers 16 residues. DNA of the CDR3: TGCAGTGCGCCAACCCTGGCTAGCGGGAGTGCCTACGAGCAGCACTTC. It yields the protein CSAPTLASGSAYEQHF.

This chain joins TRBV24-1 and TRBJ2-3; tentative D call: TRBD1 (6 bases). V was cut by 9 bases and J by 2 bases, with 17 bases left in between. The germline CDR1 and CDR2 sequences are KGHDR and SFDVKD. This CDR3 has 15 amino acids. CDR3 coding DNA: TGTGCCACCTCGGGGCCACAGGGCCACACAGATACGCAGTATTTT. This sequence encodes CATSGPQGHTDTQYF.

The chain joins TRBV27 to TRBJ1-2; D not resolved. V was pared by 6 bases and J by 4 bases, with 12 bases between. Looked up from germline, CDR1 is MNHEY and CDR2 is SMNVEV (reference sequence). The CDR3 contains 13 residues. This chain's CDR3 is CASRPPGVYGYTF. The DNA for the CDR3 is TGTGCCAGCAGGCCGCCGGGAGTCTATGGCTACACCTTC.

The chain joins TRBV7-6 to TRBJ2-3; unclear D gene. The V gene's germline CDR1 is SGHVS and CDR2 FNYEAQ. Between the trimmed V and J ends, which lost 4 bases and 0 bases, there was a span of 11 bases. The CDR3 contains 15 residues. CDR3 coding DNA: TGTGCCAGCAGCTCTCAGACTTCTAGCACAGATACGCAGTATTTT. It specifies CASSSQTSSTDTQYF.

This chain connects TRBV5-1 to TRBJ2-5; 10 bases line up with TRBD2. CDR1 and CDR2 from the germline V gene are SGHRS and YFSETQ. The CDR3 contains 16 residues. With 0 bases clipped from V and 4 bases from J, the junction kept 6 bases outside the gene matches. The CDR3 DNA sequence: TGCGCCAGCAGCTTGGCCTCTAGCGGGGGTGGAGAGACCCAGTACTTC. This sequence encodes CASSLASSGGGETQYF.

This clonotype was picked up a small number of times. The V gene is TRBV6-6, the J gene TRBJ2-7; unclear D gene. CDR1 is MNHNY, CDR2 SVGAGI, per germline (reference sequence). Trimming removed 0 bases at V and 2 bases at J, with 11 bases between. The CDR3 runs to 15 residues. The CDR3 nucleotides are TGTGCCAGCAGTTACTCGACGGACGGCACCTACGAGCAGTACTTC. It specifies CASSYSTDGTYEQYF.

This rearrangement joins TRBV2 to TRBJ2-5; 12 bases align to TRBD2. J gave up 4 bases and V 8 bases, and 14 bases lay outside the gene matches. Germline-derived CDR1 and CDR2 are SNHLY and FYNNEI. This CDR3 contains 17 residues. The CDR3 reads CASRMTRLAGAAETQYF. CDR3 coding DNA: TGTGCCAGCCGGATGACCCGACTAGCGGGGGCGGCAGAGACCCAGTACTTC.

This chain uses TRBV7-6 with TRBJ1-1; 7 bases agree with TRBD1. This CDR3 region has 16 residues. Germline V gene lookup returns CDR1 SGHVS and CDR2 FNYEAQ. V dropped 3 bases and J dropped 1; count of bases not matched to a gene: 8. In nucleotides, the CDR3 is TGTGCCAGCAGCTTCAGACAGGGAGCGACGAACACTGAAGCTTTCTTT. Amino acids: CASSFRQGATNTEAFF.

The chain recombines TRBV5-1 with TRBJ1-4; 8 bases map to TRBD1. J lost 5 bases, V lost 1 base, and 7 bases had no gene match. In germline, CDR1 is SGHRS, CDR2 YFSETQ. The CDR3 length is 16 residues. The CDR3, as DNA: TGCGCCAGCAGCTTGAATGGACAGGGAAGAAATGAAAAACTGTTTTTT. Translation gives CASSLNGQGRNEKLFF.

This clonotype occurred a few times. The V call is TRBV20-1, the J call TRBJ2-5, with D perhaps matching TRBD1 (6 bases). Gene TRBJ2-7 matches the end of the DNA better, so the J call may be wrong. In germline, CDR1 is DFQATT, CDR2 SNEGSKA (reference sequence). This CDR3 is 13 amino acids long. The CDR3 coding sequence is TGCAGTGCTAAGTTACGGGACACCTACGAGCAGTACTTC. It yields the protein CSAKLRDTYEQYF.

This clonotype turned up a few times. The chain is built from TRBV6-2 or TRBV6-3 and TRBJ2-5, with 8 bases fitting TRBD1. V lost 5 bases and J lost 6; bases outside the gene matches: 11. The CDR3 extends over 15 amino acids. CDR1 is MNHEY and CDR2 is SVGEGT in the germline V gene. The CDR3 region is CASSKIQGDRQTQYF. In nucleotides, the CDR3 is TGTGCCAGCAGTAAGATACAGGGGGACAGACAGACCCAGTACTTC.

The genes are TRBV4-1 and TRBJ1-4; no firm D call. V lost 1 base and J 10 bases, leaving 13 bases between the germline ends. CDR1 MGHRA and CDR2 YSYEKL come from the germline V gene. The CDR3 length is 14 residues. The CDR3 loop reads CASSQGHLLGKLFF. The DNA of the CDR3 is TGCGCCAGCAGCCAAGGGCATCTATTGGGAAAACTGTTTTTT.

This clonotype was counted ten times or more. The chain is built from TRBV20-1 and TRBJ2-5; no reliable D call. The J call may be faulty, since TRBJ2-7 better matches the DNA end. This CDR3 contains 10 residues. The germline V gene has CDR1 DFQATT and CDR2 SNEGSKA (reference sequence). CDR3 DNA sequence: TGCAGTGCTAGATCCTACGAGCAGTACTTC. Protein product: CSARSYEQYF.

This clonotype occurred a few times. The germline gene is not matched at one end of the junction; a read error may be the cause. The genes are TRBV7-9 and TRBJ2-3; 8 nucleotides align to TRBD2. The CDR3 is made up of 14 amino acids. CDR1 and CDR2 (germline): SEHNR, FQNEAQ (reference sequence). CDR3 in DNA: TGCGCCAGCAGCCCCTCCGGGGGGGGAGATACGCAGTATTTT. Protein: CASSPSGGGDTQYF.